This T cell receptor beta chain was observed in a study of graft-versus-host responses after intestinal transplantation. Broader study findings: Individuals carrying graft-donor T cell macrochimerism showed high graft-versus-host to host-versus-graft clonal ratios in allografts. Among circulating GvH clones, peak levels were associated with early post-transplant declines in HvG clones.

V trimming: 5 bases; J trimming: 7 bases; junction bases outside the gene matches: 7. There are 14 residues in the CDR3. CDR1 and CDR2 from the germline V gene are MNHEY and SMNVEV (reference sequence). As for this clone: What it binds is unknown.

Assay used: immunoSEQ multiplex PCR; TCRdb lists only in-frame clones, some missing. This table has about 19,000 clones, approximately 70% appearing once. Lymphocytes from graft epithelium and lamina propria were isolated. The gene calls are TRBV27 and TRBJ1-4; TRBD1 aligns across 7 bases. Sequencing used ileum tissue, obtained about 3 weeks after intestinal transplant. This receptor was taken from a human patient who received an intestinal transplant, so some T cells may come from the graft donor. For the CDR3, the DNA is TGTGCCAGCAGTCTAGGGGGCTTTAGTGAAAAACTGTTTTTT. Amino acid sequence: CASSLGGFSEKLFF. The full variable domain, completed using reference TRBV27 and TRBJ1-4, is EAQVTQNPRYLITVTGKKLTVTCSQNMNHEYMSWYRQDPGLGLRQIYYSMNVEVTDKGDVPEGYKVSRKEKRNFPLILESPSPNQTSLYFCASSLGGFSEKLFFGSGTQLSVL.